This entry concerns a single TCR beta chain. These data belong to a study of blood T cell repertoires in COVID-19. Germline CDR1 is KGHSH and CDR2 is LQKENI. Trimming left V 6 bases short and J 8 bases short, with 14 bases between. The CDR3 has 13 amino acids. The assay was immunoSEQ multiplex PCR, and TCRdb's table has in-frame clones only and misses some. The sample holds around 380,000 clones, about 87% seen once. The rearrangement joins TRBV18 to TRBJ2-1; the D gene is possibly TRBD1 (5 bases). Sequencing was carried out using PBMCs or T cells enriched from blood (not recorded which). The clonotype originates from a man in his thirties or forties who had recovered from COVID-19. The CDR3 here is CASSGSDIDEQFF. CDR3 DNA: TGTGCCAGCTCTGGCTCGGACATCGATGAGCAGTTCTTC.